These T cell receptor beta chains were read from a single sample in a study of siplizumab effects on memory and regulatory T cells. The table came from immunoSEQ multiplex PCR; TCRdb's copy has only in-frame clones and leaves some out. The table includes 85,000 to 90,000 clones, approximately 90% detected once. The sample was CD4+ T cells sorted from blood. The receptors come from a human donor in good health. Both conserved end residues are part of each CDR3. The order of the fields is J gene, clone size, D gene, V gene, CDR3 DNA, CDR3 protein. The D gene is left open where the match is weak. Clone size appears in some rows only: once, few, many, or a class for an expanded clone.

j_gene: TRBJ1-2
abundance: NA
d_gene: TRBD1
v_gene: TRBV27
CDR3nt: TGTGCCAGCAGTACCGAACCCGGGACAGGGTACTATGGCTACACCTTC
CDR3aa: CASSTEPGTGYYGYTF

j_gene: TRBJ1-1
abundance: NA
d_gene: NA
v_gene: TRBV28
CDR3nt: TGTGCCAGCAGTTTAAGGCTGAACACTGAAGCTTTCTTT
CDR3aa: CASSLRLNTEAFF

j_gene: TRBJ2-1
abundance: NA
d_gene: TRBD2
v_gene: TRBV7-8
CDR3nt: TGTGCCAGCAGCTTATGGGGACTATTTGCGAATGAGCAGTTCTTC
CDR3aa: CASSLWGLFANEQFF

j_gene: TRBJ2-1
abundance: NA
d_gene: NA
v_gene: TRBV27
CDR3nt: TGTGCCAGCAGTTTTGGGCGGACTAATTACAATGAGCAGTTCTTC
CDR3aa: CASSFGRTNYNEQFF

j_gene: TRBJ1-1
abundance: NA
d_gene: NA
v_gene: TRBV5-5
CDR3nt: TGTGCCAGCAGCTTGGTAGGGAGCACTGAAGCTTTCTTT
CDR3aa: CASSLVGSTEAFF

j_gene: TRBJ1-5
abundance: once
d_gene: TRBD1
v_gene: TRBV5-4
CDR3nt: TGTGCCAGCAGCCTCCTAGATGACAGGGCGAATCAGCCCCAGCATTTT
CDR3aa: CASSLLDDRANQPQHF

j_gene: TRBJ2-2
abundance: NA
d_gene: TRBD1
v_gene: TRBV11-2
CDR3nt: TGTGCCAGCAGCTCAGACAGGGCCGGGGAGCTGTTTTTT
CDR3aa: CASSSDRAGELFF

j_gene: TRBJ2-7
abundance: NA
d_gene: TRBD2
v_gene: TRBV7-7
CDR3nt: TGTGCTAGCAGCAAAGTAGGGACTAGCGGGGAGCAGTACTTC
CDR3aa: CASSKVGTSGEQYF

j_gene: TRBJ2-5
abundance: NA
d_gene: TRBD2
v_gene: TRBV30
CDR3nt: TGTGCCTGGAGTAATAGCGGGAGTGGGGAGACCCAGTACTTC
CDR3aa: CAWSNSGSGETQYF

j_gene: TRBJ1-5
abundance: NA
d_gene: TRBD1
v_gene: TRBV7-2
CDR3nt: TGTGCCAGCAGCTTAGTCTGGACAGGGGACATAGGCAATCAGCCCCAGCATTTT
CDR3aa: CASSLVWTGDIGNQPQHF

j_gene: TRBJ2-7
abundance: NA
d_gene: TRBD1
v_gene: TRBV27
CDR3nt: TGTGCCAGCAGCCCCGACAGGGGAGGCTACGAGCAGTACTTC
CDR3aa: CASSPDRGGYEQYF

j_gene: TRBJ2-1
abundance: NA
d_gene: NA
v_gene: TRBV30
CDR3nt: TGTGCCTGGAGTGTACTGGCGCCAATCTACAATGAGCAGTTCTTC
CDR3aa: CAWSVLAPIYNEQFF

j_gene: TRBJ2-1
abundance: NA
d_gene: TRBD1
v_gene: TRBV6-5
CDR3nt: TGTGCCAGCAGTCAGGACAGGGTATCATCCAATGAGCAGTTCTTC
CDR3aa: CASSQDRVSSNEQFF

j_gene: TRBJ2-1
abundance: NA
d_gene: TRBD2
v_gene: TRBV4-1
CDR3nt: TGCGCCAGCAGCCCGCGGGAGTATGAGCAGTTCTTC
CDR3aa: CASSPREYEQFF

j_gene: TRBJ1-2
abundance: NA
d_gene: NA
v_gene: TRBV5-8
CDR3nt: TGTGCCAGCAGCTTTTCAGGGGTTGGTACCTATGGCTACACCTTC
CDR3aa: CASSFSGVGTYGYTF

j_gene: TRBJ1-1
abundance: NA
d_gene: NA
v_gene: TRBV6-5
CDR3nt: TGTGCCAGCAGGGACGGGAGCGGGAGCACTGAAGCTTTCTTT
CDR3aa: CASRDGSGSTEAFF

j_gene: TRBJ2-5
abundance: NA
d_gene: NA
v_gene: TRBV4-3
CDR3nt: TGCGCCAGCAGCCAAAGTGGAGGAAACAGGAGAAACCAAGAGACCCAGTACTTC
CDR3aa: CASSQSGGNRRNQETQYF

j_gene: TRBJ1-1
abundance: NA
d_gene: NA
v_gene: TRBV6-5
CDR3nt: TGTGCCAGCAGGGCCGGGACTTCTAACACTGAAGCTTTCTTT
CDR3aa: CASRAGTSNTEAFF

j_gene: TRBJ1-1
abundance: NA
d_gene: NA
v_gene: TRBV10-3
CDR3nt: TGTGCCATCAGTGGTGACCGTAGCCCTTATGAAGCTTTCTTT
CDR3aa: CAISGDRSPYEAFF

j_gene: TRBJ1-5
abundance: NA
d_gene: NA
v_gene: TRBV2
CDR3nt: TGTGCCAGCAGTGAAGGGGGGTATAGCAATCAGCCCCAGCATTTT
CDR3aa: CASSEGGYSNQPQHF

j_gene: TRBJ1-2
abundance: few
d_gene: NA
v_gene: TRBV6-5
CDR3nt: TGTGCCAGCAGTGAAACGGGACCTCCTGTCTTC
CDR3aa: CASSETGPPVF

j_gene: TRBJ2-3
abundance: NA
d_gene: TRBD1
v_gene: TRBV19
CDR3nt: TGTGCCAGTACCGACAGGGCGAGGACAGATACGCAGTATTTT
CDR3aa: CASTDRARTDTQYF

j_gene: TRBJ2-2
abundance: NA
d_gene: TRBD1
v_gene: TRBV4-2
CDR3nt: TGTGCCAGCAGCCATCTCTGGACAGGGGGCACCCAAAAAAGCACCGGGGAGCTGTTTTTT
CDR3aa: CASSHLWTGGTQKSTGELFF

j_gene: TRBJ2-7
abundance: once
d_gene: NA
v_gene: TRBV6-1
CDR3nt: TGTGCCAGCAGTCCGTTGGGGCACGAGCAGTACTTC
CDR3aa: CASSPLGHEQYF

j_gene: TRBJ2-5
abundance: NA
d_gene: TRBD2
v_gene: TRBV19
CDR3nt: TGTGCCAGTAAGCCCGGACTAGCGGTGCAGACCCAGTACTTC
CDR3aa: CASKPGLAVQTQYF

j_gene: TRBJ2-2
abundance: NA
d_gene: NA
v_gene: TRBV5-1
CDR3nt: TGCGCCAGCAGCTTCCCCAGAATAACCGGGGAGCTGTTTTTT
CDR3aa: CASSFPRITGELFF

j_gene: TRBJ2-1
abundance: NA
d_gene: TRBD2
v_gene: TRBV4-2
CDR3nt: TGTGCCAGCAGCCAAGATCCCCTAGCGGGAGAAGGCAATGAGCAGTTCTTC
CDR3aa: CASSQDPLAGEGNEQFF

j_gene: TRBJ1-5
abundance: NA
d_gene: NA
v_gene: TRBV7-4
CDR3nt: TGTGCCAGCAGCTTAGCCTATTTTCCTTTATGGGCCGCTGGGCCCCAGCATTTT
CDR3aa: CASSLAYFPLWAAGPQHF

j_gene: TRBJ1-1
abundance: NA
d_gene: NA
v_gene: TRBV7-9
CDR3nt: TGTGCCAGCAGCTCGTCGTACACTGAAGCTTTCTTT
CDR3aa: CASSSSYTEAFF

j_gene: TRBJ1-1
abundance: NA
d_gene: TRBD1
v_gene: TRBV6-5
CDR3nt: TGTGCCAGCAGACGGAACAGGGGGTATAACACTGAAGCTTTCTTT
CDR3aa: CASRRNRGYNTEAFF

j_gene: TRBJ2-7
abundance: NA
d_gene: NA
v_gene: TRBV11-3
CDR3nt: TGTGCCAGCAGCTCTGGACAGCTCTACGAGCAGTACTTC
CDR3aa: CASSSGQLYEQYF

j_gene: TRBJ1-3
abundance: NA
d_gene: TRBD1
v_gene: TRBV15
CDR3nt: TGTGCCACCAGCGCCCGACAGGGCGCAATGACTGGAAACACCATATATTTT
CDR3aa: CATSARQGAMTGNTIYF

j_gene: TRBJ2-7
abundance: NA
d_gene: NA
v_gene: TRBV27
CDR3nt: TGTGCCAGCAGTCGCGCCATTGAACAGGACTACGAGCAGTACTTC
CDR3aa: CASSRAIEQDYEQYF

j_gene: TRBJ2-3
abundance: NA
d_gene: NA
v_gene: TRBV11-3
CDR3nt: TGTGCCAGCAGCTTTGACGGCACAGATACGCAGTATTTT
CDR3aa: CASSFDGTDTQYF

j_gene: TRBJ1-1
abundance: NA
d_gene: NA
v_gene: TRBV6-6
CDR3nt: TGTGCCAGCAGATCCTTTGGGACACAGAACACTGAAGCTTTCTTT
CDR3aa: CASRSFGTQNTEAFF

j_gene: TRBJ2-1
abundance: NA
d_gene: TRBD2
v_gene: TRBV5-4
CDR3nt: TGTGCCAGCAGCTTAGGTAGCGGGAGCACCTACAATGAGCAGTTCTTC
CDR3aa: CASSLGSGSTYNEQFF

j_gene: TRBJ2-3
abundance: NA
d_gene: TRBD2
v_gene: TRBV19
CDR3nt: TGTGCCAGTAGTCGTCAGCGGGGGGTCCAAAGCACAGATACGCAGTATTTT
CDR3aa: CASSRQRGVQSTDTQYF

j_gene: TRBJ2-3
abundance: NA
d_gene: NA
v_gene: TRBV11-3
CDR3nt: TGTGCCAGCAGCTTACATACAGATACGCAGTATTTT
CDR3aa: CASSLHTDTQYF

j_gene: TRBJ1-4
abundance: NA
d_gene: NA
v_gene: TRBV19
CDR3nt: TGTGCCAGTAGTCGTACAGCAGGTACTAATGAAAAACTGTTTTTT
CDR3aa: CASSRTAGTNEKLFF

j_gene: TRBJ1-5
abundance: NA
d_gene: NA
v_gene: TRBV28
CDR3nt: TGTGCCAGCAGTTTGGCCGGGTACGGCAATCAGCCCCAGCATTTT
CDR3aa: CASSLAGYGNQPQHF

j_gene: TRBJ2-2
abundance: NA
d_gene: TRBD2
v_gene: TRBV10-3
CDR3nt: TGTGCCATCAGTGATCGAATTGGACTAGCGGGATTCGGGGAGCTGTTTTTT
CDR3aa: CAISDRIGLAGFGELFF

j_gene: TRBJ2-3
abundance: NA
d_gene: TRBD2
v_gene: TRBV5-6
CDR3nt: TGTGCCAGCAGCCCGGCCGGCCTAGCGGACACAGATACGCAGTATTTT
CDR3aa: CASSPAGLADTDTQYF

j_gene: TRBJ2-7
abundance: NA
d_gene: NA
v_gene: TRBV5-1
CDR3nt: TGCGCCAGCAGCGCGGGACAGATTTTCTACGAGCAGTACTTC
CDR3aa: CASSAGQIFYEQYF

j_gene: TRBJ1-2
abundance: NA
d_gene: TRBD1
v_gene: TRBV25-1
CDR3nt: TGTGCCAGCAGTGAAGGGGCAGGGGGCTCCTATGGCTACACCTTC
CDR3aa: CASSEGAGGSYGYTF

j_gene: TRBJ1-6
abundance: NA
d_gene: TRBD1
v_gene: TRBV5-1
CDR3nt: TGCGCCAGCAGCTTGGGGGACAGGGGTAGGAATTCACCCCTCCACTTT
CDR3aa: CASSLGDRGRNSPLHF

j_gene: TRBJ2-5
abundance: NA
d_gene: TRBD2
v_gene: TRBV7-2
CDR3nt: TGTGCCAGCAGCCTGAGACTAGCGGGAGGAGAGACCCAGTACTTC
CDR3aa: CASSLRLAGGETQYF

j_gene: TRBJ1-2
abundance: NA
d_gene: NA
v_gene: TRBV30
CDR3nt: TGTGCCTGGAGTGTACTAGATGGCTACACCTTC
CDR3aa: CAWSVLDGYTF

j_gene: TRBJ2-3
abundance: NA
d_gene: TRBD2
v_gene: TRBV5-1
CDR3nt: TGCGCCAGCAGCACCCTCACTAGCGGGGGCACAGATACGCAGTATTTT
CDR3aa: CASSTLTSGGTDTQYF

j_gene: TRBJ2-3
abundance: NA
d_gene: NA
v_gene: TRBV7-8
CDR3nt: TGTGCCAGCAGATTTAGGGTCGGAGCCACAGATACGCAGTATTTT
CDR3aa: CASRFRVGATDTQYF

j_gene: TRBJ1-3
abundance: once
d_gene: NA
v_gene: TRBV30
CDR3nt: TGTGCCTGGAGTTTCGGCGGAGCATCGAGCTCTGGAAACACCATATATTTT
CDR3aa: CAWSFGGASSSGNTIYF

j_gene: TRBJ2-7
abundance: NA
d_gene: TRBD1
v_gene: TRBV14
CDR3nt: TGTGCCAGCAGCCGACAGGGGCCAGAGCAGTACTTC
CDR3aa: CASSRQGPEQYF

j_gene: TRBJ1-1
abundance: NA
d_gene: NA
v_gene: TRBV30
CDR3nt: TGTGCCTGGGGGGAACAGCTAAACACTGAAGCTTTCTTT
CDR3aa: CAWGEQLNTEAFF

j_gene: TRBJ2-5
abundance: NA
d_gene: TRBD2
v_gene: TRBV7-7
CDR3nt: TGTGCTAGCAGCCCGAAACTAGCGGGGGCCACGACCCAGTACTTC
CDR3aa: CASSPKLAGATTQYF

j_gene: TRBJ2-1
abundance: NA
d_gene: TRBD2
v_gene: TRBV4-1
CDR3nt: TGCGCCAGCAAACCGGGACTAGCGAGAAGCTCCTACAATGAGCAGTTCTTC
CDR3aa: CASKPGLARSSYNEQFF

j_gene: TRBJ2-7
abundance: NA
d_gene: NA
v_gene: TRBV7-6
CDR3nt: TGTGCCAGCTCCGGTGGTGTGTCCTACGAGCAGTACTTC
CDR3aa: CASSGGVSYEQYF

j_gene: TRBJ2-7
abundance: NA
d_gene: TRBD2
v_gene: TRBV19
CDR3nt: TGTGCCAGTAGTCCAACCGGACTAGCGAAATCCTACGAGCAGTACTTC
CDR3aa: CASSPTGLAKSYEQYF

j_gene: TRBJ1-1
abundance: NA
d_gene: TRBD1
v_gene: TRBV5-1
CDR3nt: TGCGCCAGCACCGGGACAGGCGGTCAGTACACTGAAGCTTTCTTT
CDR3aa: CASTGTGGQYTEAFF